What follows are 2 T cell receptor beta chains derived from one specimen sequenced in a study of cytomegalovirus exposure and HLA in healthy donors. With 60 Vbeta and 13 Jbeta primers, the PCR was carried out. Generated by immunoSEQ multiplex PCR, the TCRdb table keeps only in-frame clones and is missing some. The data hold around 200,000 clones, with approximately 79% observed a single time. Material: PBMCs. The receptor source for this set is a man in his forties or fifties in good health and CMV-seronegative.

The chain employs TRBV28 and TRBJ2-7; 8 nucleotides agree with TRBD1. The CDR3 loop spans 15 amino acids. The ends lost 5 bases at V and 5 bases at J; junction bases unmatched: 11. The germline gives CDR1 MDHEN, CDR2 SYDVKM. CDR3 residues: CASSPGQGMIHEQYF. CDR3 nucleotide sequence: TGTGCCAGCAGTCCTGGACAGGGTATGATCCACGAGCAGTACTTC.

The chain has TRBV27 and TRBJ1-4, with D hard to call. The CDR3 spans 13 residues. CDR1 is MNHEY and CDR2 is SMNVEV in the germline V gene (reference sequence). Trimming took 6 bases from V and 3 from J, leaving 8 bases between them. The CDR3 DNA is TGTGCCAGCAGACCCCAGGCTAATGAAAAACTGTTTTTT. Protein product: CASRPQANEKLFF.